Each of the 15 T cell receptor beta chains below was sequenced from the same sample in a study of early T cells in non-severe SARS-CoV-2 infection. MiXCR, run by TCRdb on the 5' RACE reads, gives a single entry per CDR3 protein. The sample yields under 35,000 distinct CDR3 sequences, around 7% seen once. Sequencing input: whole blood. These receptors were collected from an adult who was a healthcare worker with PCR-confirmed SARS-CoV-2 infection or an uninfected control (not recorded which).

In its sample, this clonotype was seen many times. The chain employs TRBV6-1 and TRBJ2-3; possible D gene TRBD1, 5 bases. Trimming took 1 base from V and 2 from J, leaving 10 bases between them. This CDR3 has 15 residues. Germline CDR1 reads MNHNS; CDR2 reads SASEGT. The chain's CDR3 is CASSEEAGITDTQYF. CDR3 DNA sequence: TGTGCCAGCAGTGAAGAAGCAGGGATCACAGATACGCAGTATTTT.

This clonotype occurred a few times. A junction end diverges from the germline sequence, so it may reflect a read error. The chain recombines TRBV5-1 with TRBJ2-1; 14 nucleotides align to TRBD2. Germline V gives CDR1 SGHRS, CDR2 YFSETQ. The CDR3 totals 14 residues. The CDR3: CASEGTSGSNEQLF. DNA for the CDR3: TGCGCCAGCGAAGGGACTAGCGGGAGCAATGAGCAGCTCTTC.

This clonotype has just a few counts. The rearrangement uses TRBV5-5 and TRBJ2-3; D not certain. The CDR3 extends over 15 amino acids. Trimming left V 1 base short and J 0 bases short, with 9 bases between. Looked up from germline, CDR1 is SGHKS and CDR2 is YYEKEE (reference sequence). The CDR3 protein is CASSLSGRSTDTQYF. The CDR3 nucleotides read TGTGCCAGCAGCTTGAGTGGAAGGAGCACAGATACGCAGTATTTT.

The table lists this clonotype with many counts. The V call is TRBV29-1, the J call TRBJ1-5; 7 positions match TRBD1. The germline CDR1 and CDR2 sequences are SQVTM and ANQGSEA. This CDR3 contains 13 residues. Unmatched junction bases numbered 3, after V lost 7 bases and J lost 0 bases. The CDR3 region has the DNA TGCAGCGATACAGGGGATAGCAATCAGCCCCAGCATTTT. Amino acids: CSDTGDSNQPQHF.

The chain is built from TRBV3-1 and TRBJ1-2; 8 bases are a match to TRBD1. CDR3 length: 13 residues. V dropped 3 bases and J dropped 6; count of bases not matched to a gene: 3. Germline loops: CDR1 LGHDT, CDR2 YNNKEL (reference sequence). CDR3 sequence reads: CASSHPGGNGYTF. Written as DNA, the CDR3 is TGTGCCAGCAGCCATCCAGGGGGCAATGGCTACACCTTC.

This clonotype was picked up many times. The rearrangement joins TRBV20-1 to TRBJ2-1; 10 bases are shared with TRBD2. In germline, CDR1 is DFQATT, CDR2 SNEGSKA (reference sequence). The CDR3 runs 16 residues. The ends lost 6 bases at V and 5 bases at J; junction bases unmatched: 13. CDR3 amino acids: CSAIEREGQRNNEQFF. As DNA, the CDR3 is TGCAGTGCGATAGAGCGGGAGGGCCAGCGTAACAATGAGCAGTTCTTC.

This clonotype was seen more than once but under ten times. The chain links TRBV2 to TRBJ2-7, with D perhaps matching TRBD1 (6 bases). The CDR3 covers 15 residues. The V gene lost 2 bases and the J gene lost 2 bases, with 13 bases spanning the gap. Per germline, CDR1 SNHLY and CDR2 FYNNEI. The CDR3 DNA follows: TGTGCCAGCAGTGAACAGGGACATACCACCTACGAGCAGTACTTC. This translates into CASSEQGHTTYEQYF. Drawing the rest from reference TRBV2 and TRBJ2-7, the complete variable domain is EPEVTQTPSHQVTQMGQEVILRCVPISNHLYFYWYRQILGQKVEFLVSFYNNEISEKSEIFDDQFSVERPDGSNFTLKIRSTKLEDSAMYFCASSEQGHTTYEQYFGPGTRLTVT.

A few counts support this clonotype. The chain couples TRBV20-1 to TRBJ1-6; 8 bases agree with TRBD1. Germline V gives CDR1 DFQATT, CDR2 SNEGSKA (reference sequence). The CDR3 covers 13 residues. Losses at the gene ends were 5 bases for V and 8 bases for J; bases not matched to a gene: 5. CDR3 sequence (DNA): TGCAGTGCTGTGGACAGGGATCATTCACCCCTCCACTTT. Protein sequence: CSAVDRDHSPLHF.

V gene TRBV25-1 combines with J gene TRBJ2-7; tentatively, D is TRBD1 or TRBD2 (5 bases each). This CDR3 is built from 11 residues. V was shortened by 6 bases and J by 2 bases, with 5 bases between the two germline ends. From germline, CDR1 is MGHDK and CDR2 SYGVNS. This CDR3 is CASRGPYEQYF. DNA of the CDR3: TGTGCCAGCAGGGGACCCTACGAGCAGTACTTC.

This clonotype was seen repeatedly, ten times or more. The chain uses TRBV20-1 and TRBJ1-1; possibly TRBD1 for D (5 bases). V gave up 0 bases and J gave up 0 bases, with 14 bases separating them. The length of the CDR3 is 16 residues. Germline V gives CDR1 DFQATT, CDR2 SNEGSKA (reference sequence). Here the CDR3 DNA reads TGCAGTGCTAGAGATTTCGCAGGGAACCTGAACACTGAAGCTTTCTTT. Its translation: CSARDFAGNLNTEAFF.

This clonotype has a single count. V is TRBV28 and J is TRBJ2-7; a possible D gene is TRBD2 (6 bases). Trimming pared 6 bases from V and 3 bases from J, leaving 33 bases between. The length of the CDR3 is 20 residues. From germline, CDR1 is MDHEN and CDR2 SYDVKM. DNA of the CDR3: TGTGCCAGCAGCCCCTCCGGGCAGGCGGTCCTACTAGCTGAGGTCTACGAGCAGTACTTC. Translating it yields CASSPSGQAVLLAEVYEQYF.

Comments on this clonotype: Given a much more abundant clone one base away, this may be a read error. The chain is built from TRBV12-3 or TRBV12-4 and TRBJ2-1; D gene unclear. The CDR3 loop spans 14 amino acids. The CDR3 nucleotides are TGTGCCAGCAGTTTAAGGGCCCACTACAGTGAGCAGTTCTTC. Translation: CASSLRAHYSEQFF.

This clonotype was seen many times. The V call is TRBV20-1, the J call TRBJ2-7; D gene ambiguous. In germline, CDR1 is DFQATT, CDR2 SNEGSKA (reference sequence). CDR3 length: 13 amino acids. Trimming took off 0 bases at V and 0 bases at J, with 6 bases between the two ends. This chain's CDR3 is CSARDLHSYEQYF. CDR3 coding DNA: TGCAGTGCTAGAGATTTGCACTCCTACGAGCAGTACTTC.

This clonotype appeared many times. The rearrangement joins TRBV5-5 to TRBJ2-7, with TRBD1 matching over 7 bases. Germline CDR1 SGHKS, CDR2 YYEKEE (reference sequence). The CDR3 extends over 15 amino acids. V shed 6 bases and J 2 bases; nucleotides not matched to a gene: 11. The CDR3: CASTSGTVIPYEQYF. The CDR3 bases are TGTGCCAGCACCTCCGGGACAGTGATCCCCTACGAGCAGTACTTC. The variable domain in full, completed from reference TRBV5-5 and TRBJ2-7, reads DAGVTQSPTHLIKTRGQQVTLRCSPISGHKSVSWYQQVLGQGPQFIFQYYEKEERGRGNFPDRFSARQFPNYSSELNVNALLLGDSALYLCASTSGTVIPYEQYFGPGTRLTVT.

This clonotype was detected ten times or more. This sequence joins TRBV2 and TRBJ1-5, with D possibly TRBD1 on 6 matching bases. Looked up from germline, CDR1 is SNHLY and CDR2 is FYNNEI. The germline V and J ends were trimmed by 4 bases and 4 bases, with 11 bases remaining between them. The CDR3 covers 14 residues. Here the CDR3 reads CASSGIDRNQPQHF. The CDR3 region has the DNA TGTGCCAGCAGTGGGATCGACAGGAATCAGCCCCAGCATTTT.